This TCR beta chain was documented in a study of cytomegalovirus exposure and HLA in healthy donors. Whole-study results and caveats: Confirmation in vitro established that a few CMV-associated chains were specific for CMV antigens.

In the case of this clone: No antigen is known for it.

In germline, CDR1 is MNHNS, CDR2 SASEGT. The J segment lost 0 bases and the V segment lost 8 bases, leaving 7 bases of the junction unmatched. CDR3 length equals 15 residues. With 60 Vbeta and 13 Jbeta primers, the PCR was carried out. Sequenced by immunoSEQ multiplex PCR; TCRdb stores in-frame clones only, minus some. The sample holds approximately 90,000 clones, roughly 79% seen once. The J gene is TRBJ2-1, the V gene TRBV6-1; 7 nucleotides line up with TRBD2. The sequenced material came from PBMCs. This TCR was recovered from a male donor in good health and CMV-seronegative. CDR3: CASGEGGSSYNEQFF. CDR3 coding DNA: TGTGCCAGCGGGGAAGGCGGGAGCTCCTACAATGAGCAGTTCTTC.